This TCR beta chain emerged from a study of tumor-infiltrating lymphocytes in localized non-small cell lung cancer. The wider study: Tumor tissue and non-adjacent uninvolved lung came from each patient.

Generated by immunoSEQ multiplex PCR, the TCRdb table keeps only in-frame clones and is missing some. The sample includes about 1,500 clones, 85% of them seen just once. The CDR3 runs 11 residues. CDR1 is GTSNPN, CDR2 SVGIG, per germline (reference sequence). Trimming shortened V by 4 bases and J by 15 bases, and 16 bases separated the two germline ends. This receptor was identified in a human donor with non-small cell lung cancer. Sequenced sample: lung tumor tissue. This chain uses TRBV30 with TRBJ2-1; D is uncertain. This CDR3 reads CAWIRGAQAFF. CDR3 nucleotide sequence: TGTGCCTGGATAAGAGGTGCGCAGGCGTTCTTC.